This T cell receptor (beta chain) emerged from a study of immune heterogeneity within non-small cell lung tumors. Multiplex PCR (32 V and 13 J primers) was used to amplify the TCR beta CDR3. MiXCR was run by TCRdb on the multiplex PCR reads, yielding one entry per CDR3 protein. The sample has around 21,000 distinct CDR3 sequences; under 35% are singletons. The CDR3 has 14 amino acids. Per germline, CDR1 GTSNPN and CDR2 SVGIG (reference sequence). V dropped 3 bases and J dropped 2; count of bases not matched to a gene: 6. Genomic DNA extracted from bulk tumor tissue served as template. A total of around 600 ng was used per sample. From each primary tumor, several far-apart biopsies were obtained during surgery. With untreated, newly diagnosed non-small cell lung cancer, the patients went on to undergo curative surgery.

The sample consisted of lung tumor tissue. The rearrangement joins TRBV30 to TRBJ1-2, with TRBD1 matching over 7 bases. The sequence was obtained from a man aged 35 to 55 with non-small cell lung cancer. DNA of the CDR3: TGTGCCTGGAGCCTGACAGGGACAAACTATGGCTACACCTTC. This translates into CAWSLTGTNYGYTF.